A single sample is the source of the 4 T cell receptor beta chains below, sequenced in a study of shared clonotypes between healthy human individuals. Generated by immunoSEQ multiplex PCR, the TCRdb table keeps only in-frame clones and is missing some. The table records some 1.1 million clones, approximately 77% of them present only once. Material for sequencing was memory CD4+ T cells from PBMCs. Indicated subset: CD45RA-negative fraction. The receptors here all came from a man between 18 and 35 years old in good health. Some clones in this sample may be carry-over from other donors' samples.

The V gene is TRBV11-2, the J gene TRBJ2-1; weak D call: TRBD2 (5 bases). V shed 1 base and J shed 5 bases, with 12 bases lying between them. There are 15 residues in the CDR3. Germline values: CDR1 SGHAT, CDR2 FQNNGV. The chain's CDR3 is CASSLASSFNNEQFF. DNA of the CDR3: TGTGCCAGCAGCTTAGCTAGCAGCTTTAACAATGAGCAGTTCTTC.

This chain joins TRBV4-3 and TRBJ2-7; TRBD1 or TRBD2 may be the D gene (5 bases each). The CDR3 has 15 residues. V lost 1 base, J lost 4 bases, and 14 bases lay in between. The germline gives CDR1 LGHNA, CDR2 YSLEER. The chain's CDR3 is CASSQAPGQGYEQYF. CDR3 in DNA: TGCGCCAGCAGCCAAGCCCCGGGGCAGGGATACGAGCAGTACTTC.

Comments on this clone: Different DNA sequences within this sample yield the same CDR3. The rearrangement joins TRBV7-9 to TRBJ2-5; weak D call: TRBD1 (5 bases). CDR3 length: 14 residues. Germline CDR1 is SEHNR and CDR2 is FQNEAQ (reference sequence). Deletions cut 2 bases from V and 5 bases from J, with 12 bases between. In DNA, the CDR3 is TGTGCCAGCAGCTTATCAGGGCAGCAGGAGACCCAGTACTTC. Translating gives CASSLSGQQETQYF.

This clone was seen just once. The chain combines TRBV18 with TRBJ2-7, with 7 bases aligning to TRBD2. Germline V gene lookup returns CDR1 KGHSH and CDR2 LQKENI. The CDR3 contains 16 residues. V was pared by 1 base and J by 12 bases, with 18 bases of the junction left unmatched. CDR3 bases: TGTGCCAGCTCACCACTCGCTAGCGGTTATAAGGGCGCCGCGTACTTC. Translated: CASSPLASGYKGAAYF.